The entry that follows covers one T cell receptor beta chain sequence. Its antigen remains unknown. The junction departs from germline at one end; a sequencing error may be responsible. This entry is derived from a study of blood T cells in healthy people across ages. Whole-study context: Per two T cells, template switching captured roughly one barcoded beta molecule. Study findings and constraints: Any changes in expanded clonotypes were possibly confounded, as donor CMV status remained unknown.

Then a second PCR, running roughly 7 to 11 cycles, was carried out with a sample-barcoded 5' primer and a J-beta primer mix. Using its own MiXCR run on the 5' RACE reads, TCRdb lists one record per CDR3 protein. The table records over 1,500,000 distinct CDR3 sequences, roughly two fifths of them present only once. Germline loops: CDR1 SGHRS, CDR2 YFSETQ. The CDR3 covers 17 residues. The sequence was obtained from a human donor in good health. Sequencing was carried out using blood. The V gene is TRBV5-1, the J gene TRBJ1-5; TRBD1 is a possible D gene (6 bases). CDR3 DNA sequence: TGCGTCAGCAGCACTAAACAGGGTCCGGAGAGCAATCAGCCCCAGCATTTT. Translated: CVSSTKQGPESNQPQHF. Complete variable domain (other parts from reference TRBV5-1 and TRBJ1-5): KAGVTQTPRYLIKTRGQQVTLSCSPISGHRSVSWYQQTPGQGLQFLFEYFSETQRNKGNFPGRFSGRQFSNSRSEMNVSTLELGDSALYLCVSSTKQGPESNQPQHFGDGTRLSIL.